Presented here are 5 T cell receptor beta chains from one specimen sequenced in a study of beta chain features in type 1 diabetes. Expressed TCRB transcripts were sequenced because the isolated RNA had all been reverse transcribed beforehand. Profiled with immunoSEQ multiplex PCR; TCRdb holds only in-frame clones, not every one. In the table there are around 430,000 clones, 25% to 35% of which are singletons. The specimen was naive CD4+ T cells from blood. The receptor source for this set is a man aged 18 to 30 in good health.

This clone turned up a few times. The chain combines TRBV9 with TRBJ2-1; D is unresolved. Trimming took off 4 bases at V and 0 bases at J, with 8 bases between the two ends. The length of the CDR3 is 14 residues. CDR1 is SGDLS and CDR2 is YYNGEE in the germline V gene. CDR3 bases: TGTGCCAGCAGCAAGCAGAGCTCCTACAATGAGCAGTTCTTC. This translates into CASSKQSSYNEQFF.

This sequence joins TRBV2 and TRBJ2-7; D unclear. This CDR3 contains 14 residues. V lost 6 bases, J lost 6 bases, and 18 bases lay in between. Germline V gives CDR1 SNHLY, CDR2 FYNNEI. This chain's CDR3 is CASSPLTGLPEQYF. CDR3 DNA sequence: TGTGCCAGCAGCCCGCTGACTGGCCTCCCCGAGCAGTACTTC.

This chain links TRBV25-1 with TRBJ1-4, with a tentative D call TRBD1 (5 bases). Trimming took off 7 bases at V and 4 bases at J, with 13 bases between the two ends. The germline V gene has CDR1 MGHDK and CDR2 SYGVNS. The CDR3 runs 14 residues. CDR3 residues: CASTLTDRNEKLFF. The CDR3 DNA reads as TGTGCCAGCACCTTGACAGACCGTAATGAAAAACTGTTTTTT.

This clone was counted between two and nine times. The J gene is TRBJ1-4, the V gene TRBV29-1; unclear D gene. The germline gives CDR1 SQVTM, CDR2 ANQGSEA. The CDR3 runs 13 residues. V lost 4 bases, J lost 8 bases, and 14 bases lay in between. The CDR3 loop is CSVVGRDREKLFF. CDR3 DNA sequence: TGCAGCGTTGTCGGGCGCGATCGGGAAAAACTGTTTTTT.

This rearrangement joins TRBV5-4 to TRBJ1-2; 8 nucleotides line up with TRBD1. Germline V CDR1 and CDR2: SGHNT, YYREEE (reference sequence). The ends lost 4 bases at V and 3 bases at J; junction bases unmatched: 8. The CDR3 runs to 15 residues. The CDR3 loop reads CASSLGRGQDYGYTF. CDR3 sequence (DNA): TGTGCCAGCAGCCTTGGCAGGGGGCAGGACTATGGCTACACCTTC.